Listed below are T cell receptor beta chains from one sample, sequenced in a study of response to subunit inactivated influenza vaccine. TCRdb redid the calling of the RT-PCR reads with MiXCR, one entry per CDR3 protein. The repertoire consists of roughly 460,000 distinct CDR3 sequences, with 9.5% to 12% occurring once and the leading ten covering over 9.5%. Sequencing was performed on PBMCs from blood, taken roughly 47 days after vaccination. These receptors originate from a man in his fifties or sixties who received an inactivated influenza vaccine. The CDR3 runs from the conserved cysteine through the conserved F or W. D genes are given only for firm matches. Only some rows state a clone size, as once, few, many or a class for expanded clones.

D gene,J gene,V gene,clone size,CDR3 length,CDR3 DNA,CDR3 protein
TRBD1,TRBJ2-7,TRBV10-3,.,13,TGTGCCATCAGAAGACAGGGGGGCTACGAGCAGTACTTC,CAIRRQGGYEQYF
.,TRBJ2-7,TRBV14,few,11,TGTGCCAGCAGCCGCGCCAGTGAGCAGTACTTC,CASSRASEQYF
.,TRBJ2-1,TRBV24-1,few,18,TGTGCCACCAACGGAGCTTATAGGGGGACAACGTCCTACAATGAGCAGTTCTTC,CATNGAYRGTTSYNEQFF
TRBD2,TRBJ2-5,TRBV29-1,many,13,TGCAGCGTTGCGAGCGGGAGGGGAGAGACCCAGTACTTC,CSVASGRGETQYF
TRBD2,TRBJ2-1,TRBV27,.,16,TGCACCAGCAGTTACCCAGCGGGAGACCCCTACAATGAGCAGTTCTTC,CTSSYPAGDPYNEQFF
.,TRBJ2-5,TRBV29-1,many,11,TGCAGCGTTAGGCCAGAAGAGACCCAGTACTTC,CSVRPEETQYF
.,TRBJ1-1,TRBV7-6,.,15,TGTGCCAGCAGCTTATTGGCCGGGGGGTTGGGTGAAGCTTTCTTT,CASSLLAGGLGEAFF
TRBD2,TRBJ2-1,TRBV20-1,.,14,TGCAGCGCTAGGAAGTTGGCGGGAGATTATGAGCAGTTCTTC,CSARKLAGDYEQFF
.,TRBJ2-1,TRBV7-3,few,15,TGTGCCAGCAGCTTTAGCGGCCCTTCCTACAATGAGCAGTTCTTC,CASSFSGPSYNEQFF
TRBD1,TRBJ1-3,TRBV12-3/TRBV12-4,.,16,TGTGCCAGCAGGGGACAGCCTTCTCTGTCTGGAAACACCATATATTTT,CASRGQPSLSGNTIYF
.,TRBJ2-7,TRBV9,many,12,TGTGCCAGCAGCGTAGTGGGGTACGAGCAGTACTTC,CASSVVGYEQYF
TRBD2,TRBJ2-1,TRBV12-3/TRBV12-4,few,15,TGTGCCAGCAGGTTAGCGGGGCTCCGCTACAATGAGCAGTTCTTC,CASRLAGLRYNEQFF
.,TRBJ1-1,TRBV4-1,few,14,TGCGCCAGCAGCCAAGCCCGGGTTAAGACTGAAGCTTTCTTT,CASSQARVKTEAFF
TRBD2,TRBJ2-5,TRBV20-1,many,14,TGCAGTGCTAGTTCCGGGACTACTCAAGAGACCCAGTACTTC,CSASSGTTQETQYF
.,TRBJ2-4,TRBV12-3/TRBV12-4,few,14,TGTGCCAGCAGTTTAAGTGGAGGGGTGGACATTCAGTACTTC,CASSLSGGVDIQYF
TRBD1,TRBJ1-2,TRBV20-1,few,13,TGCAGTGCTAGAGGCTGGACAGGGGATGGCTACACCTTC,CSARGWTGDGYTF
.,TRBJ2-2,TRBV7-9,.,14,TGTGCCACCTCCCGGGCAGCGAACACCGGGGAGCTGTTTTTT,CATSRAANTGELFF
TRBD1,TRBJ2-3,TRBV5-1,.,18,TGCGCCAGCAGCTTGGATCATCCTCGGGACAGAAACACAGATACGCAGTATTTT,CASSLDHPRDRNTDTQYF